The clone carrying this T cell receptor (beta chain) was picked up many times. Its antigen is as yet unknown. Every molecule of TCR cDNA had its own unique molecular identifier. TCRdb called the 5' RACE reads again in MiXCR, with one record for every CDR3 protein. This sample has some 34,000 distinct CDR3 sequences, with under 8% found just once. Germline CDR1 reads SGDLS; CDR2 reads YYNGEE. V dropped 4 bases and J dropped 10; count of bases not matched to a gene: 11. CDR3 length: 15 residues. This sample is part of a study of spatial heterogeneity in lung cancer. Time point in this sample: sample taken at primary tumor resection. Whole RNA obtained from tumor, nontumor lung or frozen PBMC underwent sequencing without sorting. Points from the study as a whole: Blood carried ubiquitous expanded tumor TCRs more at resection than follow-up.

The sequence came from a female donor with early-stage non-small cell lung cancer. This sequence joins TRBV9 and TRBJ1-6; 7 nucleotides align to TRBD1. This specimen was PBMCs, taken at surgery. DNA of the CDR3: TGTGCCAGCAGCTACGACCGGGACAGTGAGTCACCCCTCCACTTT. This sequence encodes CASSYDRDSESPLHF. Looking up the rest from reference TRBV9 and TRBJ1-6 gives the full variable domain: DSGVTQTPKHLITATGQRVTLRCSPRSGDLSVYWYQQSLDQGLQFLIQYYNGEERAKGNILERFSAQQFPDLHSELNLSSLELGDSALYFCASSYDRDSESPLHFGNGTRLTVT.